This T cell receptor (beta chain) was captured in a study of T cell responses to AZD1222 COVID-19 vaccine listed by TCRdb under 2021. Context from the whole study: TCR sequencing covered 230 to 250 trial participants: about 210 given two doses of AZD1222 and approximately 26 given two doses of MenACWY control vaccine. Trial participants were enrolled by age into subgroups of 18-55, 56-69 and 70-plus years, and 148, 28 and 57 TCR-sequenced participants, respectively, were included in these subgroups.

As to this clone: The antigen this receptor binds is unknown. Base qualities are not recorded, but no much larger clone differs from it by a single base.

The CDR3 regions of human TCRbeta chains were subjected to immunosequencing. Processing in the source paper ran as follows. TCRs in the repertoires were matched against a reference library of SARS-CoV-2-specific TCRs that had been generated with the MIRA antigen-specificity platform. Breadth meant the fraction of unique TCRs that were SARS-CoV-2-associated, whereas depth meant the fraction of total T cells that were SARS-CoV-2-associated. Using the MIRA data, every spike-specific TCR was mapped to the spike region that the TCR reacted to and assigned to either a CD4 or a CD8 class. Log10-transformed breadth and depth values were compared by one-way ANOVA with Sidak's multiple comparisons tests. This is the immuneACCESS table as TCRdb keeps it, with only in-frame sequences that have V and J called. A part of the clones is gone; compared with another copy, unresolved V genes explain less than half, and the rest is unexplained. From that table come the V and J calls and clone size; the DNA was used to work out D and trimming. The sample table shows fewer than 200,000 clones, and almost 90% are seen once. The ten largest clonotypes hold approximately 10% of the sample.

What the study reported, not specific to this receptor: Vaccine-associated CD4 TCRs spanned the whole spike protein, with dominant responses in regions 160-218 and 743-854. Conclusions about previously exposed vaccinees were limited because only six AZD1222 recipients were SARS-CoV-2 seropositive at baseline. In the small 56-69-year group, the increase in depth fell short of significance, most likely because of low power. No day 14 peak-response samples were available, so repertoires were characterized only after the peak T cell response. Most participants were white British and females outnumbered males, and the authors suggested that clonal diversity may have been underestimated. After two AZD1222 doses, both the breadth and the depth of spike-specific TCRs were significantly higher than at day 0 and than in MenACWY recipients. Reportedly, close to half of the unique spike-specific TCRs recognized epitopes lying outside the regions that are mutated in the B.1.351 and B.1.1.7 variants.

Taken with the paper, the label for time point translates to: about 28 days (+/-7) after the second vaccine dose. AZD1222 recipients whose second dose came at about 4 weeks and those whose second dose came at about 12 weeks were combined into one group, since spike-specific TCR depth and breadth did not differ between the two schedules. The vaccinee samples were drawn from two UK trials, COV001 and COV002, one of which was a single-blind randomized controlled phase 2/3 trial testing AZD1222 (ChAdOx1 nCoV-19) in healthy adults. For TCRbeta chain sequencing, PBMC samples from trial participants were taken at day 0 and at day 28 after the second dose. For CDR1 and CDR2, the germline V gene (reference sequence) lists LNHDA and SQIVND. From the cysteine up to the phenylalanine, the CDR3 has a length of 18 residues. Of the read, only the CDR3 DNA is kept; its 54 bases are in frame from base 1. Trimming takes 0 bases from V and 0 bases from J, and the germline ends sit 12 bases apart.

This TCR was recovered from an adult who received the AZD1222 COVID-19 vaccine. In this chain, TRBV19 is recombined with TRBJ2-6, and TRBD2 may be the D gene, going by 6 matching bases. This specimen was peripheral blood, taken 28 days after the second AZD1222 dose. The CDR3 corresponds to CASSIEGGRPSGANVLTF. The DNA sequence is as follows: TGTGCCAGTAGTATAGAGGGAGGACGGCCCTCTGGGGCCAACGTCCTGACTTTC. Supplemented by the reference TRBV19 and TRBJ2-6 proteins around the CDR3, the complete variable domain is DGGITQSPKYLFRKEGQNVTLSCEQNLNHDAMYWYRQDPGQGLRLIYYSQIVNDFQKGDIAEGYSVSREKKESFPLTVTSAQKNPTAFYLCASSIEGGRPSGANVLTFGAGSRLTVL.